The source of this T cell receptor (beta chain) is a study of cytomegalovirus exposure and HLA in healthy donors. The count of this clone is one. Germline CDR1 and CDR2: SGHNT and YENEEA. The CDR3 loop spans 13 amino acids. Between the trimmed V and J ends, which lost 2 bases and 5 bases, there was a span of 7 bases. Amplification used 60 Vbeta primers and 13 Jbeta primers. Measured with immunoSEQ multiplex PCR; TCRdb has only the in-frame clones, and not every one. Of approximately 140,000 clones in the sample, 88% are singletons; the top ten hold roughly 0.5%. The source of this sequence is a woman in her thirties or forties in good health and CMV-seronegative. Specimen: PBMCs. This chain connects TRBV11-3 to TRBJ1-5, with D tentatively TRBD1 (5 bases). Here the CDR3 reads CASSLTGDQPQHF. CDR3 nucleotides: TGTGCCAGCAGCTTAACGGGGGATCAGCCCCAGCATTTT. The full variable domain, its missing parts supplied by reference TRBV11-3 and TRBJ1-5, is EAGVVQSPRYKIIEKKQPVAFWCNPISGHNTLYWYLQNLGQGPELLIRYENEEAVDDSQLPKDRFSAERLKGVDSTLKIQPAELGDSAVYLCASSLTGDQPQHFGDGTRLSIL.